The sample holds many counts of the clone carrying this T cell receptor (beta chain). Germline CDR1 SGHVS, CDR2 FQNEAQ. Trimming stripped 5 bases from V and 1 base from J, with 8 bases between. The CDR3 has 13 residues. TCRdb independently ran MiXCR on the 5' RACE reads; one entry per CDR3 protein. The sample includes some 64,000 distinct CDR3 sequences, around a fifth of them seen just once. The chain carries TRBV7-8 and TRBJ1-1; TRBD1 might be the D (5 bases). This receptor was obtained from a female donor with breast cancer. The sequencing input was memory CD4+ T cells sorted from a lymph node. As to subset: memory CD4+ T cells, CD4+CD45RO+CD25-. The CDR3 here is CASSGDGNTEAFF. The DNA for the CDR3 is TGTGCCAGCAGCGGGGACGGGAACACTGAAGCTTTCTTT.